The source of this TCR beta chain is a study of PD-L1 blockade in urothelial cancer. Clones were sequenced by immunoSEQ multiplex PCR, and TCRdb holds only the in-frame ones, with some missing. Of tens of thousands of clones listed, more than 70% are singletons. Stated time point: pretreatment peripheral blood. This CDR3 is built from 14 residues. V shed 2 bases and J shed 5 bases, with 11 bases lying between them. CDR1 and CDR2 from the germline V gene are MNHEY and SVGAGI. The V call is TRBV6-5, the J call TRBJ2-3; D unclear. The starting material was PBMCs, obtained around atezolizumab (anti-PD-L1) treatment. The TCR originated in a man between 60 and 75 years old with urothelial cancer. The CDR3 sequence is CASSYVGVGDTQYF. The CDR3 DNA reads as TGTGCCAGCAGTTACGTAGGAGTGGGAGATACGCAGTATTTT.